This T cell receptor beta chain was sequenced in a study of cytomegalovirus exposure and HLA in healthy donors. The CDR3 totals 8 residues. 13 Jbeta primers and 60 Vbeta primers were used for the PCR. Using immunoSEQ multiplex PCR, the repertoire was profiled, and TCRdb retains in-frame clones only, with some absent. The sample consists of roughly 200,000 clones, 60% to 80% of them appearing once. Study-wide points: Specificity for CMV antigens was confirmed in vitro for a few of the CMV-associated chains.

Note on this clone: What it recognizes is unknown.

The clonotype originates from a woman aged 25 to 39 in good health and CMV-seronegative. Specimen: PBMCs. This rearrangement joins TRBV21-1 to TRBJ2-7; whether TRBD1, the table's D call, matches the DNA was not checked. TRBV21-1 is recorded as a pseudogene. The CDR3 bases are TGTGCCAGCGTCAAGCAGTACTTC. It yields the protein CASVKQYF.